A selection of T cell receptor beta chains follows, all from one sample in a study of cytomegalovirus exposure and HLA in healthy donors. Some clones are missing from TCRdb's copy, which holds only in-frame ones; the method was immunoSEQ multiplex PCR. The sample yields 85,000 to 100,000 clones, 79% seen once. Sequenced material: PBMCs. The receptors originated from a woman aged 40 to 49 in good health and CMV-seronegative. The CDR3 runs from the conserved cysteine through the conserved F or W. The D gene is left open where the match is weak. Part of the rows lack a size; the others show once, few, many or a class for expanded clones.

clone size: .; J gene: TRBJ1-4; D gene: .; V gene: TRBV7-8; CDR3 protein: CASSLGVRDYSTSEKLFF; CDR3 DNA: TGTGCCAGCAGCTTAGGGGTCCGGGATTACTCCACCTCCGAAAAACTGTTTTTT
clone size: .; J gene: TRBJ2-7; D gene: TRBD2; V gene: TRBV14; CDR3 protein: CASSQEGTSYEQYF; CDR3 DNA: TGTGCCAGCAGCCAAGAAGGGACTAGCTACGAGCAGTACTTC
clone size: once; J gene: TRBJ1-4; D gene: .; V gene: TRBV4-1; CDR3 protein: CASTAGQAEKLFF; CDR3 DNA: TGCGCCAGCACGGCGGGTCAGGCTGAAAAACTGTTTTTT
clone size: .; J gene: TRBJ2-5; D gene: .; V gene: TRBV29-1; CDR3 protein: CSVEIGVRETQYF; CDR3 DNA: TGCAGCGTTGAAATAGGGGTTCGGGAGACCCAGTACTTC
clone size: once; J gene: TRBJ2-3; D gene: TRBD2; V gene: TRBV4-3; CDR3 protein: CASSPEGGGASDTQYF; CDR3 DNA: TGCGCCAGCAGCCCAGAGGGCGGGGGGGCCAGTGATACGCAGTATTTT
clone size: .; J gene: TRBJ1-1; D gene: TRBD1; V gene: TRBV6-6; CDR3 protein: CATQTGPRTEAFF; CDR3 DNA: TGTGCCACCCAGACAGGGCCGAGGACTGAAGCTTTCTTT
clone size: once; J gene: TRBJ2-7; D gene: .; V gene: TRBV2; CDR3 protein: CASSPRYEQYF; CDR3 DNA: TGTGCCAGCAGTCCCAGGTACGAGCAGTACTTC
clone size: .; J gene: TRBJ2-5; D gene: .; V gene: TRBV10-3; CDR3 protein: CAISGRDNQETQYF; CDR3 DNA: TGTGCCATCAGTGGCCGGGACAACCAAGAGACCCAGTACTTC
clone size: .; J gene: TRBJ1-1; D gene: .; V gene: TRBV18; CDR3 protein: CASSPRQNTEAFF; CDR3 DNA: TGTGCCAGCTCACCGAGACAGAACACTGAAGCTTTCTTT
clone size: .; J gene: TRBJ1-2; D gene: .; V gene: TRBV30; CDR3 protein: CAWSAQNYGYTF; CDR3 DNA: TGTGCCTGGAGTGCACAGAACTATGGCTACACCTTC
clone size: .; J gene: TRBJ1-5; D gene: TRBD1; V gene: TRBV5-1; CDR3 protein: CASSLAAERGDRMDLGHQPQHF; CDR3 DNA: TGCGCCAGCAGCTTGGCCGCGGAAAGGGGGGACAGAATGGATTTGGGTCATCAGCCCCAGCATTTT
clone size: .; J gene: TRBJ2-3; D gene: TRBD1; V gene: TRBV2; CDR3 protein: CASRDRGTDTQYF; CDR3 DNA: TGTGCCAGCAGAGACAGGGGGACAGATACGCAGTATTTT
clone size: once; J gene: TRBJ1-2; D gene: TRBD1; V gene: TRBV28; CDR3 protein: CASSSGTVPPYGYTF; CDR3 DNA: TGTGCCAGCAGTTCTGGGACAGTCCCCCCCTATGGCTACACCTTC
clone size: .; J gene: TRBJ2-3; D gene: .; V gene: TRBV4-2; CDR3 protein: CASSQLEGMAGDTQYF; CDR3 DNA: TGTGCCAGCAGCCAATTGGAGGGTATGGCCGGAGATACGCAGTATTTT
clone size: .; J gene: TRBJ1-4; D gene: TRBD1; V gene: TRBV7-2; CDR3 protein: CASSRARGTGGGEKLFF; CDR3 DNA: TGTGCCAGCAGCCGAGCTCGGGGGACAGGGGGCGGTGAAAAACTGTTTTTT
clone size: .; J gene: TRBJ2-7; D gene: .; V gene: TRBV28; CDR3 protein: CASSPHWAAYEQYF; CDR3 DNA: TGTGCCAGCAGTCCCCATTGGGCAGCCTACGAGCAGTACTTC
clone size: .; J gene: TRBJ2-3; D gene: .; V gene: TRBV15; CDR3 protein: CATSRDPGSTDTQYF; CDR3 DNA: TGTGCCACCAGCAGAGATCCCGGGAGCACAGATACGCAGTATTTT
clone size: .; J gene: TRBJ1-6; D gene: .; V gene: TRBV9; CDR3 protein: CASSPRDSYSPLHF; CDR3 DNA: TGTGCCAGCAGCCCACGGGATAGCTATTCACCCCTCCACTTT
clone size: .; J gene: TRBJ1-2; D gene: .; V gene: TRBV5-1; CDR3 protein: CASRWTQGSGYTF; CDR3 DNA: TGCGCCAGCAGATGGACCCAGGGTTCTGGCTACACCTTC
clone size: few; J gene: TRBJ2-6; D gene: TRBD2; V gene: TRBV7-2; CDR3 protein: CASSVSGGLSGANVLTF; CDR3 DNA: TGTGCCAGCAGCGTTAGCGGGGGGCTCTCTGGGGCCAACGTCCTGACTTTC
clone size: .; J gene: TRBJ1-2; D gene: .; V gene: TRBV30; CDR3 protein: CAWTPTGANYGYTF; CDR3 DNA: TGTGCCTGGACCCCCACAGGAGCTAACTATGGCTACACCTTC
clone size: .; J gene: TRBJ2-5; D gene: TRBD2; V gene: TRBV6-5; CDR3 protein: CASSFTSGGRGETQYF; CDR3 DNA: TGTGCCAGCAGTTTCACTAGCGGGGGGAGAGGAGAGACCCAGTACTTC
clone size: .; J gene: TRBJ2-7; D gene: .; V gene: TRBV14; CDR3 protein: CASSRRGTTYEQYF; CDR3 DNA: TGTGCCAGCTCCCGGAGGGGCACAACCTACGAGCAGTACTTC
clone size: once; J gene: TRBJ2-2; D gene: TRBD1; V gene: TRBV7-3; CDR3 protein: CASSGGQGAPGELFF; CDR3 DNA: TGTGCCAGCAGCGGGGGACAGGGGGCGCCCGGGGAGCTGTTTTTT
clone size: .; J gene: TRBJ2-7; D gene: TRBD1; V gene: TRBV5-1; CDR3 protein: CASSLGQGSAYEQYF; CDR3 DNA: TGCGCCAGCAGCTTGGGACAGGGGTCCGCCTACGAGCAGTACTTC
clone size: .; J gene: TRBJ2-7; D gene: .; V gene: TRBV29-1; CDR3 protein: CSVVRGTYEQYF; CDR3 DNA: TGCAGCGTTGTTAGGGGTACATACGAGCAGTACTTC
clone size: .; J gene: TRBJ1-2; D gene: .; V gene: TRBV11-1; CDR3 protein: CASSLHRTTGDYTF; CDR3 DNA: TGTGCCAGCAGCTTACACCGGACTACAGGAGACTACACCTTC
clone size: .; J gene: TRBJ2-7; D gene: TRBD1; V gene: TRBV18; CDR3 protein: CASSPGTAYEQYF; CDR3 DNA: TGTGCCAGCTCGCCCGGGACAGCCTACGAGCAGTACTTC
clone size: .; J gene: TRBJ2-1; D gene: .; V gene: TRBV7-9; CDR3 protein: CASSLTQGNNEQFF; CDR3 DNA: TGTGCCAGCAGCTTAACACAGGGAAACAATGAGCAGTTCTTC
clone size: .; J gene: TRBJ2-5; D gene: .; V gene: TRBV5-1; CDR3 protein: CASSFEHTETQYF; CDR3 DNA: TGCGCCAGCAGCTTTGAACACACGGAGACCCAGTACTTC
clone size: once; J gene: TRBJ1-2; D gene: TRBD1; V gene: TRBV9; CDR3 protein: CASSVRGQGDRGGYTF; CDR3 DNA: TGTGCCAGCAGCGTAAGAGGACAGGGAGATCGGGGAGGCTACACCTTC
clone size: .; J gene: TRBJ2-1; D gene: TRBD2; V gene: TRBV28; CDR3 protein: CASSPGTSGGNEQFF; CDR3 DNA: TGTGCCAGCAGTCCAGGGACTAGCGGGGGAAATGAGCAGTTCTTC
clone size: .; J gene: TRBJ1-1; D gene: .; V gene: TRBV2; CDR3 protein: CASSETRSLVTEAFF; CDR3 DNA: TGTGCCAGCAGTGAAACTAGGAGTCTTGTAACTGAAGCTTTCTTT
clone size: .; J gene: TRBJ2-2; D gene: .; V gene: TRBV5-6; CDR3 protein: CASSLVAGKAGELFF; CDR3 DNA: TGTGCCAGCAGCTTAGTGGCAGGAAAGGCCGGGGAGCTGTTTTTT
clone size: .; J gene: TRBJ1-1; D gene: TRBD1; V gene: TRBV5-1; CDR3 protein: CASSPRWGQGNTEAFF; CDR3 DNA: TGCGCCAGCAGCCCGCGCTGGGGACAGGGGAACACTGAAGCTTTCTTT
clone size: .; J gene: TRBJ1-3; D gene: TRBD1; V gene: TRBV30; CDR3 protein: CALTGDPSGNTIYF; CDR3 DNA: TGTGCCTTGACAGGGGACCCCTCTGGAAACACCATATATTTT
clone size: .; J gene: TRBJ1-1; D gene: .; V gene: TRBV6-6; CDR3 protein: CASSGSGGDAEAFF; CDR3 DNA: TGTGCCAGCAGTGGTTCGGGGGGAGACGCTGAAGCTTTCTTT
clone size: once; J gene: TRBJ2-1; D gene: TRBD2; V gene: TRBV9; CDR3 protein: CASSVAGTTYNEQFF; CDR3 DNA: TGTGCCAGCAGCGTTGCCGGGACTACCTACAATGAGCAGTTCTTC
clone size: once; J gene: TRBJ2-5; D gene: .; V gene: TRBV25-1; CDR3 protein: CASSESKRGQETQYF; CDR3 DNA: TGTGCCAGCAGTGAATCGAAAAGGGGACAAGAGACCCAGTACTTC
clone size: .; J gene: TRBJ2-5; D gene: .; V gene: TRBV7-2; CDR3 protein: CASSFGRRILNQETQYF; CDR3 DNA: TGTGCCAGCAGCTTCGGCAGGCGCATACTCAATCAAGAGACCCAGTACTTC
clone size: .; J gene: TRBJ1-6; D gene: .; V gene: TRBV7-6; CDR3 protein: CASRLGGSYNSPLHF; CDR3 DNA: TGTGCCAGCAGACTCGGGGGCTCCTATAATTCACCCCTCCACTTT
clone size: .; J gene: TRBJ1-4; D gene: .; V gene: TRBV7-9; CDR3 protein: CSSSPTGVSRRTNEKLFF; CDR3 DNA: TGTTCCAGCAGCCCCACTGGAGTCTCTCGAAGGACTAATGAAAAACTGTTTTTT